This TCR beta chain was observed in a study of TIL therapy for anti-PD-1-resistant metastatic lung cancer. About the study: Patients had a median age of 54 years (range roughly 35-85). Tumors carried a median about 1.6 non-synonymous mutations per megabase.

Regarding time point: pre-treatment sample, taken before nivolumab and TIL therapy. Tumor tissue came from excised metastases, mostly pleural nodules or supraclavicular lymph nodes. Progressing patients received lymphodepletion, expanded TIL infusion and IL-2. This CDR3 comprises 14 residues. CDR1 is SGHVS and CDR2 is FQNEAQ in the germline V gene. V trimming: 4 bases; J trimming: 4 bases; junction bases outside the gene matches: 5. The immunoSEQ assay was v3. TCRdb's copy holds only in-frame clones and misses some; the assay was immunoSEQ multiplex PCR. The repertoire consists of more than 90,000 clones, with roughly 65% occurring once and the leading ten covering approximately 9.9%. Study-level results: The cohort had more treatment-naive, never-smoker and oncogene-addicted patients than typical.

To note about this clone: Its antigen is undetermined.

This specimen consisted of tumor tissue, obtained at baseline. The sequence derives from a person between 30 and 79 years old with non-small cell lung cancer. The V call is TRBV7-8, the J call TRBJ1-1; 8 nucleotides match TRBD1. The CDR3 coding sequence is TGTGCCAGCAGCTACGGACAGGGTAGCACTGAAGCTTTCTTT. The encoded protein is CASSYGQGSTEAFF.